The clone carrying this T cell receptor (beta chain) was counted a few times. These data originate in a study of cytomegalovirus exposure and HLA in healthy donors. This table comes from immunoSEQ multiplex PCR, and its TCRdb copy is limited to in-frame clones, with some not included. This table has tens of thousands of clones, approximately 91% appearing once. The receptor's source is a young man in good health and CMV-seronegative. The sample taken for sequencing was PBMCs.

CDR3 amino acids: CASSIGGSYEKLFF. The CDR3 DNA follows: TGTGCCAGTAGTATAGGAGGTTCGTATGAAAAACTGTTTTTT. The chain is built from TRBV19 and TRBJ1-4, with D unresolved. Deletions cut 1 base from V and 6 bases from J, with 9 bases between. Germline V CDR1 and CDR2: LNHDA, SQIVND (reference sequence). CDR3 length equals 14 residues. The full variable domain, in which reference TRBV19 and TRBJ1-4 provide the parts outside the CDR3, is DGGITQSPKYLFRKEGQNVTLSCEQNLNHDAMYWYRQDPGQGLRLIYYSQIVNDFQKGDIAEGYSVSREKKESFPLTVTSAQKNPTAFYLCASSIGGSYEKLFFGSGTQLSVL.